This T cell receptor beta chain was sequenced in a study of blood T cell repertoires in COVID-19. Study-wide background: Material from acute and convalescent COVID-19 was sourced from the United States, Italy and Spain. The cDNA or gDNA used as material had been derived from T cells, B-cell-depleted T cells, or PBMCs.

CDR1 is MNHEY and CDR2 is SMNVEV in the germline V gene (reference sequence). V gave up 8 bases and J gave up 8 bases; unmatched junction bases: 9. The CDR3 extends over 15 amino acids. Authors' analysis steps: For nucleated cells, counts were estimated from reference gene primer amplification. The data were produced by immunoSEQ multiplex PCR, yet TCRdb's version contains in-frame clones alone and is incomplete. That table supplies the V and J calls and clone size; D and trimming were determined from the DNA. The sample carries 100,000 or so clones, 81% recorded once. Specimen: peripheral blood. The TCR was taken from a human donor in a cohort sampled during active COVID-19. The chain links TRBV27 to TRBJ2-7; 16 bases align to TRBD2. CDR3 sequence reads: CASGGLAGGPPQQYF. The CDR3 DNA follows: TGTGCCAGCGGGGGACTAGCGGGAGGGCCGCCCCAGCAGTACTTC.